This TCR beta chain originates from a study of cytomegalovirus exposure and HLA in healthy donors. It was with 60 Vbeta and 13 Jbeta primers that the PCR ran. Profiling relied on immunoSEQ multiplex PCR, and the TCRdb table lists in-frame clones only, not all of them. The repertoire includes about 140,000 clones, around four fifths of them detected once, and roughly 2.7% sits in the top ten. Study-wide results and limits: Prior analysis indicated that the majority of TCR beta V segments exhibited productivity approximately 87% or approximately 30% of the time. Reports credit the classifier with highly specific, highly sensitive diagnosis of cytomegalovirus status.

In its sample, this clone was seen once. Its target is not known. The length of the CDR3 is 15 residues. From germline, CDR1 is MNHEY and CDR2 SVGAGI. With 6 bases removed from V and 0 bases from J, the gap between germline ends came to 12 bases. The TCR comes from a boy aged 2 to 9 in good health and CMV-seronegative. The rearrangement joins TRBV6-5 to TRBJ1-3; D gene ambiguous. The sequencing input was PBMCs. The CDR3 DNA follows: TGTGCCAGCAGATTCTGGGGAGACTCTGGAAACACCATATATTTT. As protein: CASRFWGDSGNTIYF.